The 23 T cell receptor beta chains given below trace back to one sample, sequenced in a study of regulatory T cells in long-lasting Graves disease. Regarding time point: persistent/refractory GD, antithyroid drugs over 5 years with positive TRAb. RNA extracted from PBMCs served as the sequencing template. In building TCR beta libraries, iRepertoire HTBI primers were used together with Arm-PCR of CDR3 regions. A single record per CDR3 protein comes from TCRdb applying MiXCR to the multiplex PCR reads. The table has about 470,000 distinct CDR3 sequences, 20% to 25% seen once. The sample here was peripheral blood mononuclear cells (PBMCs), taken when the disease was refractory, from a patient treated with antithyroid drugs. The receptors were gathered from a female donor with Graves disease.

This clonotype showed up many times. The genes are TRBV28 and TRBJ2-5; 9 nucleotides line up with TRBD1. Trimming at V came to 3 bases and at J to 2 bases, leaving 16 bases not matched to a gene. Germline loops: CDR1 MDHEN, CDR2 SYDVKM. The CDR3 covers 19 residues. CDR3 sequence (DNA): TGTGCCAGCAGTTTGGTGGGACAGGGCATACCGAGGGAGCAAGAGACCCAGTACTTC. Amino acid sequence: CASSLVGQGIPREQETQYF.

This clonotype showed up just a few times. The chain carries TRBV19 and TRBJ2-7; D ambiguous. V was cut by 4 bases and J by 4 bases, with 11 bases left in between. This CDR3 spans 13 amino acids. Germline V lookup: CDR1 LNHDA, CDR2 SQIVND (reference sequence). The CDR3 reads CASSKYGEYEQYF. CDR3 nucleotide sequence: TGTGCCAGTAGTAAATACGGAGAATACGAGCAGTACTTC.

This clonotype was found a few times. The genes are TRBV5-1 and TRBJ2-6, with D unresolved. Trimming removed 7 bases at V and 0 bases at J, with 26 bases between. The CDR3 loop spans 20 amino acids. The germline V gene encodes CDR1 SGHRS and CDR2 YFSETQ. CDR3 in amino acids: CASGNLPGRSFISGANVLTF. The CDR3 region has the DNA TGCGCCAGCGGAAACCTGCCTGGGCGGAGTTTTATCTCTGGGGCCAACGTCCTGACTTTC.

This clonotype was observed many times. This sequence joins TRBV2 and TRBJ2-7; perhaps TRBD2 as D (6 bases). The CDR3 consists of 15 residues. Germline-derived CDR1 and CDR2 are SNHLY and FYNNEI. V was shortened by 6 bases and J by 3 bases, with 18 bases between the two germline ends. The CDR3 spells CASRDYPRTVYEQYF. CDR3 bases: TGTGCCAGCAGGGACTACCCGCGTACGGTCTACGAGCAGTACTTC.

This chain connects TRBV2 to TRBJ2-2; D might be TRBD1 or TRBD2, each matching 6 bases. V was shortened by 6 bases and J by 3 bases, with 14 bases between the two germline ends. Per germline, CDR1 SNHLY and CDR2 FYNNEI. The CDR3 is 15 amino acids. The CDR3 sequence is CASRGRGADTGELFF. The CDR3 DNA reads TGTGCCAGCAGGGGAAGGGGGGCTGACACCGGGGAGCTGTTTTTT.

This chain links TRBV3-1 with TRBJ2-7, with D unresolved. Germline-derived CDR1 and CDR2 are LGHDT and YNNKEL (reference sequence). The CDR3 loop spans 16 amino acids. V lost 1 base, J lost 3 bases, and 16 bases lay in between. As DNA, the CDR3 is TGTGCCAGCAGCCAAGGTCTCATGGTTTACAACTACGAGCAGTACTTC. It yields the protein CASSQGLMVYNYEQYF.

Remarks on this clonotype: One base away lies a much larger clone, so this may be a sequencing read error. The gene calls are TRBV11-2 and TRBJ2-5, with 13 bases fitting TRBD2. Looked up from germline, CDR1 is SGHAT and CDR2 is FQNNGV. The CDR3 length is 16 residues. CDR3 nucleotide sequence: TGTGCCGGCAGCTTGGGACTAGCGGGACTTCAAGAGACCCAGTACTTC. Residues: CAGSLGLAGLQETQYF.

The J gene is TRBJ1-5, the V gene TRBV7-9; D call uncertain. Germline CDR1 SEHNR, CDR2 FQNEAQ (reference sequence). This CDR3 is built from 14 residues. V lost 3 bases and J lost 4, with 10 bases in between. The CDR3 nucleotides are TGTGCCAGCAGCTTTAACCAGGAGAATCAGCCCCAGCATTTT. Translation gives CASSFNQENQPQHF.

This clonotype has at least ten counts. The rearrangement uses TRBV28 and TRBJ2-5, with TRBD2 matching over 7 bases. This CDR3 has 15 amino acids. The V segment lost 2 bases and the J segment 5 bases; nucleotides outside the gene matches: 8. Germline V gene sequence: CDR1 MDHEN, CDR2 SYDVKM. This chain's CDR3 is CASSLGAGVEETQYF. In DNA, the CDR3 is TGTGCCAGCAGTTTAGGCGCGGGAGTGGAGGAGACCCAGTACTTC.

The chain is built from TRBV29-1 and TRBJ2-7; D gene uncertain. This CDR3 has 18 residues. V was cut by 1 base and J by 1 base, with 23 bases left in between. From germline, CDR1 is SQVTM and CDR2 ANQGSEA. CDR3 amino acids: CSVEVKTRPKPFSYEQYF. Written as DNA, the CDR3 is TGCAGCGTTGAAGTCAAGACAAGGCCAAAGCCATTTTCCTACGAGCAGTACTTC.

This clonotype was seen ten or more times. The chain joins TRBV7-8 to TRBJ1-1, with TRBD1 matching over 9 bases. The CDR3 extends over 14 amino acids. Per germline, CDR1 SGHVS and CDR2 FQNEAQ. The trim removed 3 bases at V and 4 bases at J, leaving 3 bases unmatched. DNA of the CDR3: TGTGCCAGCAGCTTTTCGGACAGGGGCACTGAAGCTTTCTTT. Amino acids: CASSFSDRGTEAFF.

This clonotype occurred many times. At one boundary the junction diverges from the germline segment, which might be a read error. CDR3 nucleotide sequence: TGTGCCAGCAGCTTATACGGCGATACTGAAGCTTTCTTT. It is translated as CASSLYGDTEAFF. This chain joins TRBV27 and TRBJ1-1; D is uncertain. Germline-derived CDR1 and CDR2 are MNHEY and SMNVEV (reference sequence). This CDR3 is built from 13 residues.

This clonotype has just one count. V is TRBV25-1 and J is TRBJ1-5; possibly TRBD1 for D (6 bases). CDR1 MGHDK and CDR2 SYGVNS come from the germline V gene. V dropped 1 base and J dropped 6 bases, with 10 bases sitting between them. CDR3 length equals 14 residues. The CDR3 coding sequence is TGTGCCAGCAGTGAATCGGACAGAGGTCAGCCCCAGCATTTT. Its protein is CASSESDRGQPQHF.

This clonotype was detected only a few times. In DNA form, the CDR3 reads TGCGCCAGCAGCCAAACCGACTACTATGGCTACACCTTC. Residues: CASSQTDYYGYTF. This rearrangement joins TRBV4-1 to TRBJ1-2, with D unclear. Germline-derived CDR1 and CDR2 are MGHRA and YSYEKL. V lost 2 bases and J lost 3, with 7 bases in between. CDR3 length: 13 residues.

The chain couples TRBV9 to TRBJ2-2, with 11 bases identical to TRBD2. With V trimmed by 4 bases and J by 2 bases, 4 bases remained unmatched. The length of the CDR3 is 16 residues. Germline values: CDR1 SGDLS, CDR2 YYNGEE. Here the CDR3 reads CASSIAGGLNTGELFF. The CDR3 coding sequence is TGTGCCAGCAGCATAGCGGGGGGGCTAAACACCGGGGAGCTGTTTTTT. Based on the CDR3 plus reference TRBV9 and TRBJ2-2, the full variable domain is DSGVTQTPKHLITATGQRVTLRCSPRSGDLSVYWYQQSLDQGLQFLIQYYNGEERAKGNILERFSAQQFPDLHSELNLSSLELGDSALYFCASSIAGGLNTGELFFGEGSRLTVL.

This rearrangement joins TRBV6-5 to TRBJ1-1; no clear D gene. V lost 0 bases, J lost 5 bases, and 13 bases lay in between. There are 15 residues in the CDR3. CDR1 is MNHEY and CDR2 is SVGAGI in the germline V gene. The CDR3 spells CASSYSTAARTEAFF. CDR3 in DNA: TGTGCCAGCAGTTACTCCACAGCGGCGAGGACTGAAGCTTTCTTT.

This clonotype was seen ten or more times. A read error may produce the germline difference seen at one junction end. The chain links TRBV13 to TRBJ2-7; D remains ambiguous. CDR3 length equals 14 residues. Germline loops: CDR1 PRHDT, CDR2 FYEKMQ (reference sequence). The CDR3 protein is CASSARDLLYSSSF. CDR3 DNA: TGTGCCAGCAGCGCCCGAGACCTACTATACTCCTCGTCCTTC.

This clonotype has a handful of counts. The rearrangement links TRBV7-2 to TRBJ1-5; D gene unclear. V shed 1 base and J shed 0 bases, with 10 bases lying between them. The CDR3 runs 16 residues. Germline loops: CDR1 SGHTA, CDR2 FQGNSA. CDR3 sequence reads: CASSLERWYSNQPQHF. The CDR3 coding sequence is TGTGCCAGCAGCTTAGAGAGGTGGTATAGCAATCAGCCCCAGCATTTT.

This rearrangement joins TRBV7-8 to TRBJ1-6, with 9 bases identical to TRBD1. Germline-derived CDR1 and CDR2 are SGHVS and FQNEAQ. The ends lost 6 bases at V and 6 bases at J; junction bases unmatched: 6. The CDR3 runs to 15 residues. In nucleotides, the CDR3 is TGTGCCAGCAGTGGCATGGGACAGGGTAATTCACCCCTCCACTTT. Its protein product is CASSGMGQGNSPLHF.

The chain combines TRBV6-2 or TRBV6-3 with TRBJ1-5, with D possibly TRBD1 on 6 matching bases. Germline V gene data show CDR1 as MNHEY and CDR2 as SVGEGT. The CDR3 extends over 13 amino acids. The V and J ends lost 2 bases and 6 bases respectively, with 8 bases between them. CDR3 residues: CASSYEDSQPQHF. The CDR3 DNA follows: TGTGCCAGCAGTTACGAGGACAGTCAGCCCCAGCATTTT.

This clonotype appeared many times. The chain employs TRBV28 and TRBJ1-5; D is perhaps TRBD1 (6 bases). This CDR3 has 13 residues. V shed 7 bases and J shed 3 bases, with 10 bases lying between them. Germline values: CDR1 MDHEN, CDR2 SYDVKM. The CDR3 DNA sequence: TGTGCCAGCATTTGGGGGGCCAATCAGCCCCAGCATTTT. It translates to CASIWGANQPQHF.

This clonotype was found many times. As DNA, the CDR3 is TGTGCCAGCACCGACTACCCGGCAGCGAACACCGGGGAGCTGTTTTTT. Translated: CASTDYPAANTGELFF. The rearrangement uses TRBV12-3 or TRBV12-4 and TRBJ2-2; tentatively, D is TRBD2 (5 bases). The CDR3 length is 16 residues. Trimming took off 7 bases at V and 0 bases at J, with 15 bases between the two ends.

The chain joins TRBV7-2 to TRBJ1-6; no clear D. Germline values: CDR1 SGHTA, CDR2 FQGNSA. Between the trimmed V and J ends, which lost 5 bases and 9 bases, there was a span of 17 bases. This CDR3 is built from 15 residues. CDR3 sequence reads: CASSPQGGEGSPLHF. As DNA, the CDR3 is TGTGCCAGCAGCCCACAAGGTGGGGAGGGTTCACCCCTCCACTTT. The full variable domain, rest sourced from reference TRBV7-2 and TRBJ1-6, is GAGVSQSPSNKVTEKGKDVELRCDPISGHTALYWYRQSLGQGLEFLIYFQGNSAPDKSGLPSDRFSAERTGGSVSTLTIQRTQQEDSAVYLCASSPQGGEGSPLHFGNGTRLTVT.